This T cell receptor beta chain was found in a study of cytomegalovirus exposure and HLA in healthy donors. Germline CDR1 and CDR2: KGHSH and LQKENI. There are 13 residues in the CDR3. The V gene end was trimmed by 4 bases and the J gene end by 10 bases; junction bases not matched to a gene: 9. Findings and limits, study-wide: One variant, a missense change in DCLRE1C, was linked in a later analysis to TCR beta V- and J-gene trimming. The authors considered a cluster of highly shared sequence variants likely to be a sequencing artifact.

13 Jbeta primers and 60 Vbeta primers were used for the PCR. As handled by the study authors: It was a later analysis that counted about 80 million unique TCR beta chains, of which 8.5 million to 12 million were shared. Measured with immunoSEQ multiplex PCR; TCRdb has only the in-frame clones, and not every one. The DNA gave D and trimming, while V, J and clone size come from that table. Of 90,000 to 110,000 clones in the sample, 76% were seen once. Points on this clone: Its antigen remains unidentified.

The sample consisted of PBMCs. The sequence was obtained from a man aged 35 to 55 in good health and CMV-seropositive. V gene TRBV18 combines with J gene TRBJ1-1, with 7 bases identical to TRBD1. CDR3 loop: CASSLGQDQGAFF. The CDR3 bases are TGTGCCAGCTCACTCGGACAGGACCAGGGAGCTTTCTTT.